This T cell receptor (beta chain) was obtained from a study of cytomegalovirus exposure and HLA in healthy donors. 60 Vbeta and 13 Jbeta primers were used in PCR. The assay was immunoSEQ multiplex PCR, and TCRdb's table has in-frame clones only and misses some. The repertoire holds about 190,000 clones, more than 65% seen once, with approximately 3% in the top ten. Worth noting for this clone: No antigen is known for it.

This CDR3 is 13 amino acids long. Germline V gene data show CDR1 as MNHEY and CDR2 as SVGAGI. Between the trimmed V and J ends, which lost 5 bases and 6 bases, there was a span of 12 bases. General study findings and limits: Across donors, presence/absence analyses took sequencing depth to be roughly uniform. Specificity for CMV antigens was confirmed in vitro for three of the CMV-associated chains. Most subjects had HLA-A and HLA-B alleles reportedly predicted accurately by TCR beta sequences.

The receptor was isolated from a young woman in good health and CMV-seropositive. The genes are TRBV6-5 and TRBJ2-3; D possibly corresponds to TRBD1 (5 bases). Sequencing was done on a sample of PBMCs. The CDR3 spells CASSGSGQDTQYF. CDR3 DNA sequence: TGTGCCAGCAGTGGTTCAGGGCAGGATACGCAGTATTTT.